This TCR beta chain is drawn from a study of a mutant IDH1 vaccine in newly diagnosed glioma. Study background: Vaccines were begun 4-6 weeks after radiotherapy alone, or with temozolomide cycles.

Concerning this clone itself: Its target is unknown.

This table comes from immunoSEQ multiplex PCR, and its TCRdb copy is limited to in-frame clones, with some not included. This sample carries around 52,000 clones, approximately 90% of them seen once, and the ten largest clones take roughly 5.1%. Time point in this sample: week 5, during vaccination. A single vaccine dose contained 300 ug of mutant IDH1 20-mer peptide, and topical imiquimod was used with it. New IDH1-mutant, ATRX-lost WHO grade 3 or 4 astrocytomas occurred in donors. The CDR3 is 16 amino acids. The germline V gene has CDR1 MNHNS and CDR2 SASEGT. With V trimmed by 2 bases and J by 1 base, 4 bases remained unmatched.

The sample in question was PBMCs, obtained from a glioma patient whose treatment included an IDH1 peptide vaccine. The clonotype was recovered from a woman aged 35 to 49 with glioma. The chain has TRBV6-1 and TRBJ1-2; 10 bases match TRBD1. Here the CDR3 reads CASSEHWTGGNYGYTF. The CDR3 region has the DNA TGTGCCAGCAGTGAACATTGGACAGGGGGTAACTATGGCTACACCTTC.